These 13 T cell receptor beta chains share one sample of origin, sequenced in a study of CD8 T cells in ankylosing spondylitis. Study findings and constraints: There was a TCR beta motif, made of eight highly homologous variants, that appeared characteristic of ankylosing spondylitis blood.

Antigens for these TCRs are unknown. TCRdb analysed the 5' RACE reads with MiXCR anew, one entry per CDR3 protein. Among about 500,000 distinct CDR3 sequences listed, over 9.5% were seen once. Sequencing was performed on blood, either unsorted or a sorted T cell fraction (not recorded which). Every receptor here comes from a male donor with ankylosing spondylitis.

This clonotype was seen ten or more times. The CDR3 DNA reads as TGTGCCACCAGTGCTCAAAGGGGGCGGTACACCGGGGAGCTGTTTTTT. Encoded protein: CATSAQRGRYTGELFF. J is TRBJ2-2 and V is TRBV24-1; 7 bases map to TRBD1. Germline V gene sequence: CDR1 KGHDR, CDR2 SFDVKD. The CDR3 length is 16 residues. V was clipped by 5 bases and J by 3 bases; unmatched bases: 8.

This clonotype was counted between two and nine times. The rearrangement joins TRBV20-1 to TRBJ2-2, with 8 bases lining up with TRBD1. From germline, CDR1 is DFQATT and CDR2 SNEGSKA (reference sequence). The V gene end was trimmed by 4 bases and the J gene end by 3 bases; junction bases not matched to a gene: 10. The CDR3 loop spans 16 amino acids. The CDR3, as DNA: TGCAGTGCTACGTTCCCCGGGACAGGTTACACCGGGGAGCTGTTTTTT. Its protein product is CSATFPGTGYTGELFF.

There are a few counts of this clonotype. The chain uses TRBV10-2 and TRBJ2-3; D not certain. Germline assignment: CDR1 WSHSY and CDR2 SAAADI. V was trimmed by 5 bases and J by 5 bases, leaving 11 bases between them. The CDR3 consists of 13 residues. This chain's CDR3 is CASSPSWGDTQYF. The DNA for the CDR3 is TGCGCCAGCAGTCCCTCGTGGGGAGATACGCAGTATTTT.

This clonotype appeared many times. The chain joins TRBV10-2 to TRBJ1-1, with 7 bases matching TRBD1. The germline gives CDR1 WSHSY, CDR2 SAAADI. The CDR3 is 14 residues long. V lost 9 bases and J lost 4; bases outside the gene matches: 11. The CDR3 nucleotides read TGCGCCAGTTTTCCAACCCCAGGGGGCACTGAAGCTTTCTTT. It specifies CASFPTPGGTEAFF.

The V and J genes are TRBV6-5 and TRBJ2-1, with unresolved D. There are 16 residues in the CDR3. Trimming took 0 bases from V and 0 from J, leaving 9 bases between them. The germline CDR1 and CDR2 sequences are MNHEY and SVGAGI. CDR3 sequence: CASSYSGISSYNEQFF. CDR3 nucleotides: TGTGCCAGCAGTTACTCGGGAATTAGCTCCTACAATGAGCAGTTCTTC.

The V and J genes are TRBV2 and TRBJ2-7; D assignment may be TRBD1 or TRBD2 (6 bases each). Per germline, CDR1 SNHLY and CDR2 FYNNEI. CDR3 length: 13 amino acids. With 5 bases removed from V and 5 bases from J, the gap between germline ends came to 13 bases. Here the CDR3 reads CASSLTGRNEQYV. The DNA of the CDR3 is TGTGCCAGCAGTTTAACAGGGAGGAACGAGCAGTACGTC.

This clonotype was detected many times. The rearrangement links TRBV12-3 or TRBV12-4 to TRBJ2-1, with D maybe TRBD1 (6 bases). The V end lost 6 bases, the J end lost 6 bases, and 15 bases lay between the germline ends. The CDR3 has 14 residues. Here the CDR3 reads CASSRVGTSNEQFF. As DNA, the CDR3 is TGTGCCAGCAGCCGAGTAGGGACAAGCAATGAGCAGTTCTTC.

This clonotype was recorded at least ten times. The chain joins TRBV2 to TRBJ2-4, with 8 nucleotides matching TRBD1. Losses at the gene ends were 7 bases for V and 3 bases for J; bases not matched to a gene: 8. The CDR3 runs to 15 residues. Looked up from germline, CDR1 is SNHLY and CDR2 is FYNNEI. The CDR3 sequence is CASTGGTGGKNIQYF. CDR3 coding DNA: TGTGCCAGCACAGGCGGGACAGGAGGCAAAAACATTCAGTACTTC. The full variable domain, its missing parts supplied by reference TRBV2 and TRBJ2-4, is EPEVTQTPSHQVTQMGQEVILRCVPISNHLYFYWYRQILGQKVEFLVSFYNNEISEKSEIFDDQFSVERPDGSNFTLKIRSTKLEDSAMYFCASTGGTGGKNIQYFGAGTRLSVL.

This clonotype was counted many times. This CDR3 reads CSVRGQVLEQYF. The CDR3 DNA is TGCAGCGTGCGGGGACAGGTTCTCGAGCAGTACTTC. The chain recombines TRBV29-1 with TRBJ2-7; 8 bases align to TRBD1. Germline CDR1 SQVTM, CDR2 ANQGSEA. J was trimmed by 6 bases and V by 6 bases; bases with no gene match: 7. This CDR3 has 12 amino acids.

This clonotype was recorded a few times. The rearrangement uses TRBV20-1 and TRBJ2-1; TRBD2 matches 8 bases. Trimming removed 2 bases from V and 3 bases from J; junction bases left unmatched: 9. CDR1 is DFQATT and CDR2 is SNEGSKA in the germline V gene (reference sequence). This CDR3 contains 16 residues. Written as DNA, the CDR3 is TGCAGTGCTAGATCCTTAGGGGGACTAGACTACAATGAGCAGTTCTTC. This sequence encodes CSARSLGGLDYNEQFF.

This clonotype was seen more than once but under ten times. The V and J genes are TRBV14 and TRBJ1-1; tentatively, D is TRBD1 (6 bases). V lost 1 base and J lost 6, with 9 bases in between. The length of the CDR3 is 13 residues. The germline gives CDR1 SGHDN, CDR2 FVKESK. The CDR3 nucleotides are TGTGCCAGCAGCCAAGGGGGGGCAGCTGAAGCTTTCTTT. Encoded protein: CASSQGGAAEAFF.

V usage is TRBV29-1 and J usage is TRBJ1-1; the D is unclear. The germline gives CDR1 SQVTM, CDR2 ANQGSEA. Trimming cost V 6 bases and J 4 bases, with 9 bases left between them. CDR3 length equals 11 residues. The DNA of the CDR3 is TGCAGCGTCGGGGTGGGCACTGAAGCTTTCTTT. Encoded protein: CSVGVGTEAFF. The full variable domain, its missing parts supplied by reference TRBV29-1 and TRBJ1-1, is SAVISQKPSRDICQRGTSLTIQCQVDSQVTMMFWYRQQPGQSLTLIATANQGSEATYESGFVIDKFPISRPNLTFSTLTVSNMSPEDSSIYLCSVGVGTEAFFGQGTRLTVV.

This clonotype came up a few times. The rearrangement uses TRBV20-1 and TRBJ2-6; D may be TRBD1 or TRBD2 (5 bases each). V was clipped by 1 base and J by 1 base, with 8 bases between them. The CDR3 is 15 amino acids. The germline V gene has CDR1 DFQATT and CDR2 SNEGSKA (reference sequence). CDR3 coding DNA: TGCAGTGCTAGAGGGGGGTCGTCTGGGGCCAACGTCCTGACTTTC. Protein product: CSARGGSSGANVLTF.